The rows below give T cell receptor beta chains drawn from one sample of a study of neurological immune-mediated disorders. TCRdb reprocessed the 5' RACE reads via MiXCR and lists one record per CDR3 protein. The sample lists 65,000 to 75,000 distinct CDR3 sequences; over 5% were seen once. The source material was PBMCs. All receptors come from a human donor with multiple sclerosis. The donor label of this sample is uncertain. Both conserved end residues are trimmed from each CDR3.

v_call	cdr3_length	cdr3_aa
TRBV7-8	17	ASSLRRGNPSSYNSPLH
TRBV9	11	ASRRFMNTEAF
TRBV3-1	15	ASSQDGAPSANYGYT
TRBV29-1	14	SVEGQGAVASYGYT
TRBV20-1	11	SAEEGTNEKLF
TRBV5-1	11	ASNPGAQETQY
TRBV5-1	12	ASSLGRVNSPLH
TRBV5-1	12	ASSYQGQSNEQF
TRBV27	12	ASSRSSSTGELF
TRBV27	11	ASSPGRGYGYT
TRBV4-1	15	ASSPTRGRGNNSPLH
TRBV5-1	12	ASTYRDPNTEAF
TRBV18	9	ATGPDNEQF
TRBV20-1	13	SASWGLAGGNEQY
TRBV4-1	15	ASSQGRGRSYNSPLH
TRBV6-6	12	ASSYSQGREGYT
TRBV7-2	11	ASSSPPPREQF
TRBV27	11	ASSLSLGNTIY
TRBV6-5	13	ASSYSSSGNTEAF
TRBV29-1	9	SVGTGGGAF
TRBV12-3/TRBV12-4	13	ASSLVMGNTGELF
TRBV6-5	13	ASKQLPGTGIEQF
TRBV6-6	9	ASIMNTEAF
TRBV6-1	12	ASTPGSLTDTQY
TRBV20-1	12	SARSYREPTEAF
TRBV18	13	ASSPVQEFSYGYT
TRBV14	14	ASSPTGTRGYNEQF
TRBV12-3/TRBV12-4	13	ASSLTDYSNQPQH
TRBV4-1	16	ASSLRGLAGGPYNEQF
TRBV5-1	13	ASKRQGASSYEQY
TRBV7-2	13	ASSLATGLVDTQY
TRBV5-1	13	ASSRGTGSNNEQF
TRBV5-1	11	ASSLGRTGELF
TRBV14	14	ASSPLGQGEKDIQY
TRBV7-8	13	ASRPYFLSTDTQY
TRBV10-3	14	AIAGDQGTGSNEQY
TRBV20-1	14	SARAGEGQGVNGYT
TRBV5-1	15	ASSLAVVTGPAETQY
TRBV6-6	13	ASTPTGQGPDTQY
TRBV5-1	13	ASSRLPTEADTQY
TRBV5-6	13	ASSFRWSGANVLT
TRBV5-1	13	ASSLEGGFARQAF
TRBV20-1	13	SARRTGSGGYEQY
TRBV29-1	11	SSTGDLDTEAF
TRBV11-2	13	ASSLTGTGVGEQY
TRBV5-1	12	ASSSRMVGTEAF
TRBV5-5	10	ASSLFGNTIY
TRBV15	13	ATSRDRKGASEQY